This T cell receptor beta chain stems from a study of blood T cell repertoires in COVID-19. Looking at the study overall: Some COVID-19 samples were acute and others convalescent; all came from the United States, Italy and Spain. Sample material is recorded as cDNA or gDNA derived from T cells, B-cell-depleted T cells, or PBMCs.

The CDR3 extends over 16 amino acids. Germline CDR1 KGHSH, CDR2 LQKENI. The V end lost 0 bases, the J end lost 6 bases, and 18 bases lay between the germline ends. In the study's own analysis: Estimated nucleated cell counts came from reference gene primer amplification. Assay used: immunoSEQ multiplex PCR; TCRdb lists only in-frame clones, some missing. V and J calls plus clone size are reproduced from that table; the DNA served to infer D and trimming. The table lists more than 250,000 clones, roughly 83% of them singletons. Sequenced sample: peripheral blood. The sequence was collected from a man aged 55 to 70 who had recovered from COVID-19. The chain joins TRBV18 to TRBJ2-7, with D possibly being TRBD2 (6 bases). CDR3 nucleotide sequence: TGTGCCAGCTCACCACCGGGGGGTCCGTCTTCTACCGAGCAGTACTTC. This gives the protein CASSPPGGPSSTEQYF.